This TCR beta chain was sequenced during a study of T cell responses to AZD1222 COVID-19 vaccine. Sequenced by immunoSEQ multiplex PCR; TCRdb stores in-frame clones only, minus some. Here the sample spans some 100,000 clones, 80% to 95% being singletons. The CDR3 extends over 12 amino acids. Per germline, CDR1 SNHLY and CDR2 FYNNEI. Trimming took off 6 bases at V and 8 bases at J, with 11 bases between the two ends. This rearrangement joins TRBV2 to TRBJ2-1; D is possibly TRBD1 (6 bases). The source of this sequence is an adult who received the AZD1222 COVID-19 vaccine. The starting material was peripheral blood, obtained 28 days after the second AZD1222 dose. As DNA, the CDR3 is TGTGCCAGCAGCCCTCAGGGGTATGAGCAGTTCTTC. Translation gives CASSPQGYEQFF.